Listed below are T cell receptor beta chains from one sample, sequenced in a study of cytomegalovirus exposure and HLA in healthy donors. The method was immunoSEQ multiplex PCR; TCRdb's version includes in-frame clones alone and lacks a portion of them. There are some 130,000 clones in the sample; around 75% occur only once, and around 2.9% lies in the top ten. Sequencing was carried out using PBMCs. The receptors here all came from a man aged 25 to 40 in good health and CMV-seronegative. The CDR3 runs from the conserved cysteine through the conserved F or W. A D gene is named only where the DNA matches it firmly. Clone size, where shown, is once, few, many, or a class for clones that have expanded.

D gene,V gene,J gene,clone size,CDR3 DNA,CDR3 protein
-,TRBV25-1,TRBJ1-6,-,TGTGCCAGCAGGCCGGGACTGAGCTCCTATAATTCACCCCTCCACTTT,CASRPGLSSYNSPLHF
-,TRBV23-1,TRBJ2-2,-,TGCGCCAGCAGGGCATACACCGGGGAGCTGTTTTTT,CASRAYTGELFF
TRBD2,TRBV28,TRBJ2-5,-,TGTGCCAGCAATTCCCTAGCGGGGGTCGAGACCCAGTACTTC,CASNSLAGVETQYF
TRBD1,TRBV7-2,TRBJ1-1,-,TGTGCCAGCATCATCGGACAGGGCACTGAAGCTTTCTTT,CASIIGQGTEAFF
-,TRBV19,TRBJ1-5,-,TGTGCCAGTAGTATTTACAGGGATCAGCCCCAGCATTTT,CASSIYRDQPQHF
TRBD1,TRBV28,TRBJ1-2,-,TGTGCCAGCATAACAGGGGGTATTGATGGCTACACCTTC,CASITGGIDGYTF
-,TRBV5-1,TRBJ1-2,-,TGCGCCAGCAGCTCAGGGAGGAGCTATGGCTACACCTTC,CASSSGRSYGYTF
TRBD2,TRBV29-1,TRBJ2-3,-,TGCAGCCTGGGAACAGCGGGAAGGGGCACAGATACGCAGTATTTT,CSLGTAGRGTDTQYF
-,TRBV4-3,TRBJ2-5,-,TGCGCCAGCAGCCAAGATTACACCCATCAAGAGACCCAGTACTTC,CASSQDYTHQETQYF
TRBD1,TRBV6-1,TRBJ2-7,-,TGTGCCAGCAGGCCGACAGGGGGTACCTACGAGCAGTACTTC,CASRPTGGTYEQYF
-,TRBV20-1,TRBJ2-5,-,TGCAGTGTTACTGAAGAGACCCAGTACTTC,CSVTEETQYF
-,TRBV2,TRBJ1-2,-,TGTGCCAGCAGGGGGCAGGGAAGCTATGGCTACACCTTC,CASRGQGSYGYTF
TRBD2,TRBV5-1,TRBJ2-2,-,TGCGCCAGCAGCTCTAGCTCCCTCCAGCGGGGGGACCGGGAGCTGTTTTTT,CASSSSSLQRGDRELFF
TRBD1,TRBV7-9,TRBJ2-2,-,TGTGCCAGCATCCATCTACAGGGGGCCCCCAGCGGGGAGCTGTTTTTT,CASIHLQGAPSGELFF
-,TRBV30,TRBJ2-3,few,TGTGCCTGCGATGGGCTTAGCACAGATACGCAGTATTTT,CACDGLSTDTQYF
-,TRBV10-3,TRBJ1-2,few,TGTGCCATCACCGTCGCGGTCAACTATGGCTACACCTTC,CAITVAVNYGYTF
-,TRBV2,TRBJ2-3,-,TGTGCCAGCAGCGTCTTAGGGGGTGGGAGCTTTAGCACAGATACGCAGTATTTT,CASSVLGGGSFSTDTQYF
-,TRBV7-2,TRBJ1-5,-,TGTGCCAGCAGCCCCGAGACAGTACAGCAGCCCCAGCATTTT,CASSPETVQQPQHF
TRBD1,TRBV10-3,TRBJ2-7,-,TGTGCCATCGAAGGGACAGGGATTGAGCAGTACTTC,CAIEGTGIEQYF
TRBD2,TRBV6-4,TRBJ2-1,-,TGTGCCAGCAGTGACTTTAGCGGGGGGACCAATGAGCAGTTCTTC,CASSDFSGGTNEQFF
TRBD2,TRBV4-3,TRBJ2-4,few,TGCGCCAGCAGCCAGGGACTAGCGGGAGACCGCAAAAACATTCAGTACTTC,CASSQGLAGDRKNIQYF
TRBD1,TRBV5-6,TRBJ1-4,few,TGTGCCAGCGAGGACAGGTCAGGTGGACGGGAAAAACTGTTTTTT,CASEDRSGGREKLFF
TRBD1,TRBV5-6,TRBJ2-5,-,TGTGCCAGCAGCTGGGGACAGAGCCAAGAGACCCAGTACTTC,CASSWGQSQETQYF
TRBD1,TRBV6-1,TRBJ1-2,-,TGTGCCAGCAGTGAGTTTGGGACAGGGGGCTATGGCTACACCTTC,CASSEFGTGGYGYTF
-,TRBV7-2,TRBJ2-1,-,TGTGCCAGCAGCTTAGGGGGGGATTGGTACAATGAGCAGTTCTTC,CASSLGGDWYNEQFF
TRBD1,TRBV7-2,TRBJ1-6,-,TGTGCCAGCAGGCAACAGGGGCTAAATTCACCCCTCCACTTT,CASRQQGLNSPLHF
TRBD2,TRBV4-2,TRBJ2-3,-,TGTGCCAGCAGCCAATATCCTAGCGGGGGAGCCCTTGGCACAGATACGCAGTATTTT,CASSQYPSGGALGTDTQYF
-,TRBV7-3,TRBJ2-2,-,TGTGCCAGCAGCCTGCAGGGAATGTCCGGGGAGCTGTTTTTT,CASSLQGMSGELFF
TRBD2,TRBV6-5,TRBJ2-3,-,TGTGCCAGCAGCCTCCACCGGGGGGGATCAGATACGCAGTATTTT,CASSLHRGGSDTQYF
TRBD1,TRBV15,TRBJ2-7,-,TGTGCCACCAGCAGAGGGACAGGCGACTACGAGCAGTACTTC,CATSRGTGDYEQYF
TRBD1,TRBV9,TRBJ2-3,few,TGTGCCAGTACCGGGACAGGGGTCACAGATACGCAGTATTTT,CASTGTGVTDTQYF
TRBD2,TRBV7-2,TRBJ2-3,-,TGTGCCAGCAGGGCTCTAGCGGGAGAATCAGATACGCAGTATTTT,CASRALAGESDTQYF
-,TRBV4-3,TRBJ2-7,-,TGCGCCAGCAGCCAAGGAACGGCGCGCGAAGCGTACGAGCAGTACTTC,CASSQGTAREAYEQYF
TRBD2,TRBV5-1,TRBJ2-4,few,TGCGCCAGCAGCTTGCAAGTAGCGGGGTCGGGAAACATTCAGTACTTC,CASSLQVAGSGNIQYF
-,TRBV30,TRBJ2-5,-,TGTGCCTGGAGTCCCAGCCAAGAGACCCAGTACTTC,CAWSPSQETQYF
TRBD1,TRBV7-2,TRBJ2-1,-,TGTGCCAGCAGCCAGGACAGGATCAATGAGCAGTTCTTC,CASSQDRINEQFF
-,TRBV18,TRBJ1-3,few,TGTGCCAGCTCACCCGGAGGGTTGACTGGAAACACCATATATTTT,CASSPGGLTGNTIYF
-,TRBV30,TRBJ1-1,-,TGTGCCTGGAGTGGACGGACACCGAACACTGAAGCTTTCTTT,CAWSGRTPNTEAFF
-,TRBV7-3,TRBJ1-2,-,TGTGCCAGCAGCTCCGGTGGAGGGGCCTATGGCTACACCTTC,CASSSGGGAYGYTF
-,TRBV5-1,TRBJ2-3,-,TGCGCCAGCAGCTTGGGGGACTCCACAGATACGCAGTATTTT,CASSLGDSTDTQYF
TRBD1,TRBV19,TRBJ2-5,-,TGTGCCAGTAGTAGCCGGACAGGAGAGACCCAGTACTTC,CASSSRTGETQYF
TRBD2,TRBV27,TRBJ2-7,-,TGTGCCAGCAGTTTATGGGCCCCGGCGACTAGCGGGAGTCTCAACGAGCAGTACTTC,CASSLWAPATSGSLNEQYF
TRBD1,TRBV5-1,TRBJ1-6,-,TGCGCCAGCAGCTTGAGGACAGGGGTGGAATCACCCCTCCACTTT,CASSLRTGVESPLHF
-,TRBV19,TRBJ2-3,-,TGTGCCAGTACCGGGAGCGGAACAGATACGCAGTATTTT,CASTGSGTDTQYF
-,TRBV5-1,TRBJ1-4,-,TGCGCCAGCAGCTTGGCCGGGGGGGGCGAAAAACTGTTTTTT,CASSLAGGGEKLFF
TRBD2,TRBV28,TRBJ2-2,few,TGTGCCAGCACTACTCTGGGACTAGCTAACACCGGGGAGCTGTTTTTT,CASTTLGLANTGELFF
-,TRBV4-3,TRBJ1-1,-,TGCGCCAGCAGCCAAGGATTTGGGAGGAACACTGAAGCTTTCTTT,CASSQGFGRNTEAFF
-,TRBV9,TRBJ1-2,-,TGTGCCAGCAGCGTATCAGCTAACTATGGCTACACCTTC,CASSVSANYGYTF
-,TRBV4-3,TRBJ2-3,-,TGCGCCAGCAGCCACGGAGATACGCAGTATTTT,CASSHGDTQYF